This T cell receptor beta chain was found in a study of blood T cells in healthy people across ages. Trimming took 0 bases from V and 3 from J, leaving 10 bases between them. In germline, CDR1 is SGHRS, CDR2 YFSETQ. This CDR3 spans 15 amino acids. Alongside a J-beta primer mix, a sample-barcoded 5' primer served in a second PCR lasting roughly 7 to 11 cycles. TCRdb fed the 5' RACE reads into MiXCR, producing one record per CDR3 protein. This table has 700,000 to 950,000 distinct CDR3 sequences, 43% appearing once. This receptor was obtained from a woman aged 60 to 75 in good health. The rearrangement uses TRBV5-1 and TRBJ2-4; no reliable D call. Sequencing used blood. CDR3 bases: TGCGCCAGCAGCTTGGAGGACCCCATCAAAAACATTCAGTACTTC. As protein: CASSLEDPIKNIQYF.